This T cell receptor (beta chain) originates from a study of T cells in Graves' hyperthyroidism and ophthalmopathy. General study results and limits: Clonotypes that were expanded in thyroid above 0.001 mostly appeared in blood too.

The source material, RNA transcripts, was used to amplify TCR beta CDR3 regions. TCR CDR3 underwent first-round RT-PCR with the HTBI primer set. TCRdb reprocessed the multiplex PCR reads with MiXCR, giving one entry per CDR3 protein. Found here are a few hundred thousand distinct CDR3 sequences, about 45% of them singletons; the top ten hold around 7.7%. This clonotype was seen at least ten times. Its matching antigen is unknown. Absent ophthalmopathy progression within 18 months defined stable Graves' hyperthyroidism. The germline CDR1 and CDR2 sequences are LNHDA and SQIVND (reference sequence). This CDR3 has 17 amino acids. Trimming left V 4 bases short and J 2 bases short, with 21 bases between.

This receptor was taken from a young woman with Graves' hyperthyroidism. The chain couples TRBV19 to TRBJ2-7; D tentatively fits TRBD1 or TRBD2 (5 bases each). Sequenced material: peripheral blood or thyroid tissue (not recorded which). The CDR3 loop reads CASSRGFGAGLTYEQYF. The CDR3, as DNA: TGTGCCAGTAGTAGGGGCTTTGGGGCGGGCCTTACCTACGAGCAGTACTTC.